The 11 T cell receptor beta chains in this list originate from one sample, sequenced in a study of shared clonotypes between healthy human individuals. Data came from immunoSEQ multiplex PCR; TCRdb stores just in-frame clones and leaves some out. Of fewer than 1.4 million clones in the sample, around 78% are singletons; the top ten hold around 0.6%. The specimen was memory CD4+ T cells from PBMCs. As for subset: CD45RA-negative fraction. Receptors originate from a man younger than 30 in good health. Some clones in this sample may be carry-over from other donors' samples.

The chain has TRBV2 and TRBJ1-4; D might be TRBD1 (5 bases). Germline V CDR1 and CDR2: SNHLY, FYNNEI. With 5 bases removed from V and 2 bases from J, the gap between germline ends came to 12 bases. This CDR3 comprises 15 residues. CDR3 amino acids: CASSLDRGTNEKLFF. The CDR3 DNA is TGTGCCAGCAGTCTAGATAGGGGCACTAATGAAAAACTGTTTTTT.

This clone was seen more than once but under ten times. The chain carries TRBV14 and TRBJ2-2; possible D gene TRBD2, 5 bases. The germline V gene has CDR1 SGHDN and CDR2 FVKESK. The ends were cut back, 0 bases at V and 0 bases at J, with 17 bases in the middle. This CDR3 is built from 19 residues. The CDR3 here is CASSQDWGAIPTNTGELFF. The DNA for the CDR3 is TGTGCCAGCAGCCAAGATTGGGGAGCTATACCTACGAACACCGGGGAGCTGTTTTTT.

The rearrangement joins TRBV5-1 to TRBJ2-3; 14 bases are shared with TRBD2. The CDR3 covers 15 residues. Germline assignment: CDR1 SGHRS and CDR2 YFSETQ. Unmatched junction bases numbered 2, after V lost 3 bases and J lost 5 bases. CDR3 in amino acids: CASSWGLAGEDTQYF. The CDR3 coding sequence is TGCGCCAGCAGCTGGGGACTAGCGGGAGAAGATACGCAGTATTTT.

The V gene is TRBV19, the J gene TRBJ2-1; D is possibly TRBD2 (5 bases). Per germline, CDR1 LNHDA and CDR2 SQIVND (reference sequence). The CDR3 is 12 residues long. V was trimmed by 8 bases and J by 7 bases, leaving 12 bases between them. The CDR3 here is CASFGGTNEQFF. The DNA for the CDR3 is TGTGCCAGTTTTGGAGGCACAAATGAGCAGTTCTTC.

This sequence joins TRBV4-3 and TRBJ2-4; D call uncertain. Germline assignment: CDR1 LGHNA and CDR2 YSLEER. The CDR3 is made up of 16 amino acids. The V gene lost 1 base and the J gene lost 4 bases, with 14 bases spanning the gap. The DNA of the CDR3 is TGCGCCAGCAGCCAAGGAACGGTAGTGGCTAAAAACATTCAGTACTTC. It is translated as CASSQGTVVAKNIQYF.

This clone was seen just once. The DNA for the CDR3 is TGTGCCAGCGCCCGGAGGGAGGGCAATCAGCCCCAGCATTTT. This gives the protein CASARREGNQPQHF. V is TRBV7-2 and J is TRBJ1-5, with no clear D. This CDR3 has 14 residues. Per the germline V gene, CDR1 is SGHTA and CDR2 is FQGNSA. V was trimmed by 8 bases and J by 2 bases, leaving 13 bases between them.

V gene TRBV19 combines with J gene TRBJ2-3; D might be TRBD1 (6 bases). The CDR3 runs to 14 residues. Germline values: CDR1 LNHDA, CDR2 SQIVND (reference sequence). V lost 4 bases, J lost 5 bases, and 13 bases lay in between. The CDR3 is CASSRVVGGDTQYF. The DNA for the CDR3 is TGTGCCAGTAGTAGGGTGGTAGGGGGAGATACGCAGTATTTT. The full variable domain, rest sourced from reference TRBV19 and TRBJ2-3, is DGGITQSPKYLFRKEGQNVTLSCEQNLNHDAMYWYRQDPGQGLRLIYYSQIVNDFQKGDIAEGYSVSREKKESFPLTVTSAQKNPTAFYLCASSRVVGGDTQYFGPGTRLTVL.

A single count supports this clone. The V call is TRBV7-8, the J call TRBJ2-7; the match to TRBD2 covers 9 bases. CDR1 is SGHVS and CDR2 is FQNEAQ in the germline V gene. The CDR3 length is 15 residues. V was clipped by 1 base and J by 7 bases; unmatched bases: 8. The CDR3 reads CASSLVSGGLGEQYF. CDR3 DNA: TGTGCCAGCAGCTTAGTTAGCGGGGGCTTGGGGGAGCAGTACTTC.

V and J are TRBV9 and TRBJ2-1, with 10 bases lining up with TRBD2. CDR1 and CDR2 (germline): SGDLS, YYNGEE. V dropped 3 bases and J dropped 4; count of bases not matched to a gene: 4. CDR3 length equals 15 residues. CDR3 region: CASSATGLAYNEQFF. In DNA, the CDR3 is TGTGCCAGCAGCGCTACGGGACTAGCGTACAATGAGCAGTTCTTC. The whole variable domain, remainder taken from reference TRBV9 and TRBJ2-1, is DSGVTQTPKHLITATGQRVTLRCSPRSGDLSVYWYQQSLDQGLQFLIQYYNGEERAKGNILERFSAQQFPDLHSELNLSSLELGDSALYFCASSATGLAYNEQFFGPGTRLTVL.

This clone was seen a few times. V usage is TRBV7-2 and J usage is TRBJ2-5; 8 nucleotides line up with TRBD2. The length of the CDR3 is 15 residues. The germline V gene has CDR1 SGHTA and CDR2 FQGNSA. Trimming cost V 5 bases and J 6 bases; bases outside gene matches: 11. CDR3 sequence: CASSPPSGGPKTQYF. DNA for the CDR3: TGTGCCAGCAGCCCACCCTCGGGAGGGCCGAAGACCCAGTACTTC. Complete variable domain (other parts from reference TRBV7-2 and TRBJ2-5): GAGVSQSPSNKVTEKGKDVELRCDPISGHTALYWYRQSLGQGLEFLIYFQGNSAPDKSGLPSDRFSAERTGGSVSTLTIQRTQQEDSAVYLCASSPPSGGPKTQYFGPGTRLLVL.

This chain joins TRBV9 and TRBJ2-1; D is possibly TRBD2 (7 bases). The germline V and J ends were trimmed by 0 bases and 1 base, with 14 bases remaining between them. The CDR3 is 17 residues long. Germline CDR1 is SGDLS and CDR2 is YYNGEE. The CDR3 protein is CASSVGVGGGSYNEQFF. The CDR3 nucleotides are TGTGCCAGCAGCGTAGGGGTGGGAGGGGGATCCTACAATGAGCAGTTCTTC.